The clone carrying this TCR beta chain was picked up a small number of times. Its antigen remains unidentified. The CDR3 spans 13 residues. Germline-derived CDR1 and CDR2 are SGHVS and FNYEAQ. J was trimmed by 8 bases and V by 5 bases; bases with no gene match: 4. This record belongs to a study of T cells after yellow fever vaccination. TCR cDNA, made by 5'RACE template switching, carried an added universal primer site and UMIs. A single record per CDR3 protein comes from TCRdb applying MiXCR to the 5' RACE reads. The table lists some 320,000 distinct CDR3 sequences, 9.5% to 12% of them singletons. The study, taken as a whole, reports: The bulk population could contribute abundant contaminating clonotypes to FACS-sorted repertoires. Though it reached lower strength, the secondary response hit its peak faster, day 5 versus 15. A large majority of primary-vaccination clones showed up again after the booster (roughly 96% CD4, 85% to 90% CD8).

V and J are TRBV7-6 and TRBJ1-4, with 8 bases that match TRBD1. The sequencing used CD4+ T cells sorted from PBMCs, collected 45 days after the yellow fever booster vaccination. The receptor's source is a man younger than 35 who received the YFV17D yellow fever vaccine. The CDR3 loop is CASSRQGFEKLFF. The CDR3 region has the DNA TGTGCCAGCAGCCGACAGGGGTTCGAAAAACTGTTTTTT.